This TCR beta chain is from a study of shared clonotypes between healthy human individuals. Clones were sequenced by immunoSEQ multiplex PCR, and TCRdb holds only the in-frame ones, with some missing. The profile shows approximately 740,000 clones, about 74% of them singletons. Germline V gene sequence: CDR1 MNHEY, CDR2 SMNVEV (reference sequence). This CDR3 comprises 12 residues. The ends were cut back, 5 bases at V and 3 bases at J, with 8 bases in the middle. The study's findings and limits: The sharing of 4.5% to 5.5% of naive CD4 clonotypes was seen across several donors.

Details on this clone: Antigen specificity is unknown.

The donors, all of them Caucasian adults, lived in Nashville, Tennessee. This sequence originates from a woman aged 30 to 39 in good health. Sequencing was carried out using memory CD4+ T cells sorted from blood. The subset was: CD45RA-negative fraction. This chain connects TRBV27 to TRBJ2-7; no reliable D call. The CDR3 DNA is TGTGCCAGCAGTCCCGACGGCTACGAGCAGTACTTC. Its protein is CASSPDGYEQYF.